These 15 T cell receptor beta chains were all obtained from the same sample, sequenced in a study of beta chain features in type 1 diabetes. The sequenced template was cDNA made from the entire isolated RNA. Sequenced by immunoSEQ multiplex PCR; TCRdb stores in-frame clones only, minus some. Of about 620,000 clones in the sample, roughly 15% were seen once. Sequenced: naive CD4+ T cells from blood. The source is a man aged 18 to 29 in good health.

This clone was picked up a small number of times. The chain recombines TRBV5-1 with TRBJ1-3; D unclear. Deletions cut 3 bases from V and 1 base from J, with 5 bases between. Germline CDR1 reads SGHRS; CDR2 reads YFSETQ. The CDR3 has 13 amino acids. The CDR3 loop is CASSSQSGNTIYF. The CDR3 DNA sequence: TGCGCCAGCAGCTCCCAGTCTGGAAACACCATATATTTT. Full variable domain (missing parts from reference TRBV5-1 and TRBJ1-3): KAGVTQTPRYLIKTRGQQVTLSCSPISGHRSVSWYQQTPGQGLQFLFEYFSETQRNKGNFPGRFSGRQFSNSRSEMNVSTLELGDSALYLCASSSQSGNTIYFGEGSWLTVV.

In its sample, this clone was seen a few times. The chain combines TRBV10-3 with TRBJ2-7; a possible D gene is TRBD1 (5 bases). The V and J ends lost 0 bases and 11 bases respectively, with 8 bases between them. This CDR3 is 11 amino acids long. CDR1 is ENHRY, CDR2 SYGVKD, per germline. The DNA for the CDR3 is TGTGCCATCAGTGAGTCCGCAGGGAAGTACTTC. Translated, it gives CAISESAGKYF.

This chain uses TRBV9 with TRBJ2-5; 10 bases line up with TRBD1. The CDR3 extends over 17 amino acids. V was clipped by 2 bases and J by 2 bases; unmatched bases: 9. CDR1 and CDR2 from the germline V gene are SGDLS and YYNGEE. CDR3 nucleotide sequence: TGTGCCAGCAGCGTCGGCCCTCGGACAGGGGGACAAGAGACCCAGTACTTC. As protein: CASSVGPRTGGQETQYF.

This clone was observed a few times. The chain recombines TRBV4-2 with TRBJ1-2; D not certain. Trimming shortened V by 2 bases and J by 4 bases, and 11 bases separated the two germline ends. The CDR3 length is 14 residues. The germline gives CDR1 LGHNA, CDR2 YNFKEQ. CDR3 DNA sequence: TGTGCCAGCAGCCAAACTCGAAGGCGCTATGGCTACACCTTC. This translates into CASSQTRRRYGYTF.

The chain links TRBV5-1 to TRBJ2-7; D is uncertain. The CDR3 is 15 amino acids. Germline lookup yields CDR1 SGHRS and CDR2 YFSETQ. Trimming took off 4 bases at V and 3 bases at J, with 17 bases between the two ends. CDR3 in DNA: TGCGCCAGCAGCCCTTTTGATAATTATATCTACGAGCAGTACTTC. This encodes CASSPFDNYIYEQYF.

This chain connects TRBV19 to TRBJ2-5; maybe TRBD1 (5 bases). The CDR3 consists of 17 residues. Per the germline V gene, CDR1 is LNHDA and CDR2 is SQIVND (reference sequence). The germline V and J ends were trimmed by 2 bases and 1 base, with 17 bases remaining between them. The CDR3 loop reads CASSIPGGHRTQETQYF. In DNA form, the CDR3 reads TGTGCCAGTAGTATACCGGGCGGACACCGGACCCAAGAGACCCAGTACTTC. Full variable domain (remainder filled in from reference TRBV19 and TRBJ2-5): DGGITQSPKYLFRKEGQNVTLSCEQNLNHDAMYWYRQDPGQGLRLIYYSQIVNDFQKGDIAEGYSVSREKKESFPLTVTSAQKNPTAFYLCASSIPGGHRTQETQYFGPGTRLLVL.

This chain joins TRBV18 and TRBJ2-6; D perhaps matches TRBD1 (5 bases). The V end lost 3 bases, the J end lost 2 bases, and 14 bases lay between the germline ends. Germline CDR1 is KGHSH and CDR2 is LQKENI. The CDR3 totals 17 residues. Here the CDR3 DNA reads TGTGCCAGCTCACCCCAAGGCAGGGCGGCTGGGGCCAACGTCCTGACTTTC. Translating gives CASSPQGRAAGANVLTF.

This clone has just a few counts. The chain is built from TRBV4-3 and TRBJ1-4; D is unclear. The V gene's germline CDR1 is LGHNA and CDR2 YSLEER. With 2 bases removed from V and 4 bases from J, the gap between germline ends came to 11 bases. This CDR3 has 15 residues. This CDR3 is CASSQSRALNEKLFF. The CDR3 bases are TGCGCCAGCAGCCAATCCCGGGCGCTTAATGAAAAACTGTTTTTT.

The chain carries TRBV25-1 and TRBJ2-3, with D hard to call. CDR3 length equals 12 residues. Germline V gene lookup returns CDR1 MGHDK and CDR2 SYGVNS. The germline V and J ends were trimmed by 6 bases and 2 bases, with 6 bases remaining between them. This CDR3 reads CASRGLTDTQYF. The CDR3, as DNA: TGTGCCAGCAGAGGCCTCACAGATACGCAGTATTTT.

The sample holds a few counts of this clone. This sequence joins TRBV5-1 and TRBJ2-7, with D unresolved. The V gene lost 0 bases and the J gene lost 7 bases, with 11 bases spanning the gap. CDR1 and CDR2 from the germline V gene are SGHRS and YFSETQ. This CDR3 is 13 amino acids long. The CDR3 reads CASSLEAAGEQYF. The CDR3 bases are TGCGCCAGCAGCTTGGAGGCAGCCGGGGAGCAGTACTTC.

This clone occurred a few times. The rearrangement links TRBV29-1 to TRBJ2-7; no definite D call. Looked up from germline, CDR1 is SQVTM and CDR2 is ANQGSEA. Trimming pared 3 bases from V and 0 bases from J, leaving 3 bases between. The CDR3 has 11 amino acids. For the CDR3, the DNA is TGCAGCGTTGACAGCTCCTACGAGCAGTACTTC. Protein sequence: CSVDSSYEQYF.

The rearrangement links TRBV9 to TRBJ2-3; D is perhaps TRBD1 or TRBD2 (5 bases each). Looked up from germline, CDR1 is SGDLS and CDR2 is YYNGEE. The V gene lost 0 bases and the J gene lost 7 bases, with 12 bases spanning the gap. This CDR3 is 14 amino acids long. CDR3 protein: CASSVGMGVHTQYF. DNA of the CDR3: TGTGCCAGCAGCGTAGGTATGGGGGTACATACGCAGTATTTT.

This chain connects TRBV7-9 to TRBJ2-6; unclear D gene. Trimming removed 2 bases at V and 2 bases at J, with 7 bases between. Germline V gene sequence: CDR1 SEHNR, CDR2 FQNEAQ (reference sequence). The CDR3 is made up of 15 amino acids. The CDR3 protein is CASSLSLPGANVLTF. Here the CDR3 DNA reads TGTGCCAGCAGCTTAAGTTTGCCTGGGGCCAACGTCCTGACTTTC.

CDR3: CASNPGQMNTGELFF. The DNA for the CDR3 is TGTGCCAGTAATCCCGGACAGATGAACACCGGGGAGCTGTTTTTT. This sequence joins TRBV10-3 and TRBJ2-2, with a possible D match to TRBD1 (6 bases). The CDR3 spans 15 residues. Trimming pared 10 bases from V and 1 base from J, leaving 16 bases between. The germline CDR1 and CDR2 sequences are ENHRY and SYGVKD.

The CDR3 coding sequence is TGTGCCAGCCTTCGCGACAGAACCAATAATTCACCCCTCCACTTT. Protein product: CASLRDRTNNSPLHF. This chain links TRBV27 with TRBJ1-6; D is perhaps TRBD1 (5 bases). CDR3 length: 15 amino acids. Trimming left V 8 bases short and J 5 bases short, with 16 bases between. From germline, CDR1 is MNHEY and CDR2 SMNVEV (reference sequence).